A selection of T cell receptor beta chains follows, all from one sample in a study of blood T cell repertoires in COVID-19. The assay was immunoSEQ multiplex PCR, and TCRdb's table has in-frame clones only and misses some. The repertoire includes around 140,000 clones, over 80% of them detected once, and around 1.6% sits in the top ten. The sequenced material came from peripheral blood. Receptors originate from a human donor in a cohort sampled during active COVID-19. Each CDR3 is given without its conserved first and last residue. Each record gives: V gene, CDR3 protein.

TRBV24-1,ATSDLQFGAGTGANQPQH
TRBV5-1,ASSLVDGTGRETQY
TRBV5-4,ASSKVDRFYGYT
TRBV18,ASSPPVAGVYNEQF
TRBV9,ASSQGAGTGSQPQH
TRBV3-1/TRBV3-2,ASSRTGQGLTDTQY
TRBV30,ACVAGGRTDTQY
TRBV11-3,ASSPRAGDPTNEQF
TRBV13,ASSRYRVATNEKLF
TRBV30,AWVRAYEQY
TRBV5-1,ASSLAGLAGEPDTQY
TRBV24-1,ATSDGQSSGNTIY
TRBV24-1,ATSATGTGLYEQY
TRBV6-5,ASRSGYSNQPQH
TRBV18,ASSPDRVPIEQY
TRBV5-1,ASSLVGDPNYGYT
TRBV7-8,ASSLFRDRDQF
TRBV7-2,ASIHSSVDNEQF
TRBV5-1,ASSWTGQGVEDSPLH
TRBV6-5,ASSYTGAYEQY
TRBV7-3,ASSLTGDTYNEQF
TRBV5-1,ASSQGAGGTGELF
TRBV10-3,AISEAAVQGRKNGYT
TRBV25-1,ASSGQHYSYEQY
TRBV29-1,SVPGVTEAF
TRBV7-3,ASSIQPSGRATDTQY
TRBV9,ASSVDQREKLF
TRBV6-5,ASTVGHVTEAF
TRBV7-8,ASSLGGGFTEAF
TRBV19,ASSPRQGGTGELF
TRBV19,ASRAIGELF
TRBV7-8,ASTAGPPIGLRTDTGELF
TRBV13,ASSLGGAGEKLF
TRBV3-1/TRBV3-2,ASSQVSGDMGYT
TRBV7-6,ASSLGGQGAGELF
TRBV12-3/TRBV12-4,ASSYSGEAF
TRBV18,ASSPLGQGSDTQY
TRBV28,ASSSTGRTGELF
TRBV11-1,ASSLQGSGGELF
TRBV6-5,ASRAQGGPYNEQF
TRBV7-2,ASSLTRDEQY
TRBV7-8,ASSFRDQGAGSPLH
TRBV7-3,ASSTHSGRADEQF
TRBV5-1,ASSSGVEETQY
TRBV20-1,SASLASGSHDEQY
TRBV7-2,ASSANSGSTDTQY
TRBV6-1,ASSGGTGHSNQPQH
TRBV29-1,SVGAGGNQPQH
TRBV19,ASSMTGETQY
TRBV3-1/TRBV3-2,ASSQDSGNNQPQH
TRBV5-1,ASSPRVHFDNEQF
TRBV6-5,ASRWDYYNSPLH
TRBV4-3,ASSQGTAPSETQY
TRBV6-1,ASSEDLAGGLSYEQY
TRBV19,ASSMDRQSAPLTEAF
TRBV6-5,ASSKQGGEQF
TRBV18,ASSPLTGSNYGYT
TRBV25-1,ASSAHGAYEQY
TRBV29-1,SVASVNTGELF
TRBV4-1,ASSQLTGGSFGYT